The 10 T cell receptor beta chains in this list originate from one sample, sequenced in a study of T cell changes during pregnancy in multiple sclerosis. TCRdb's table, derived via immunoSEQ multiplex PCR, lists solely in-frame clones and lacks some. The repertoire holds more than 65,000 clones, with under 95% as singletons. The starting material was CD4+ T cells from peripheral blood mononuclear cells, obtained before pregnancy. These receptors all come from a female donor with multiple sclerosis, enrolled in a pregnancy study.

The chain carries TRBV5-6 and TRBJ2-4; D is unresolved. Looked up from germline, CDR1 is SGHDT and CDR2 is YYEEEE. Trimming stripped 5 bases from V and 0 bases from J, with 9 bases between. The CDR3 consists of 14 residues. CDR3 in DNA: TGTGCCAGCAGTTTTACAGCAGCCAAAAACATTCAGTACTTC. Its translation: CASSFTAAKNIQYF.

In this sample, this clone turned up once. CDR3 in amino acids: CASSQDPRASASSYNEQFF. The CDR3 DNA reads TGCGCCAGCAGCCAAGATCCCAGGGCTAGCGCAAGCTCCTACAATGAGCAGTTCTTC. The rearrangement uses TRBV4-1 and TRBJ2-1; D might be TRBD2 (6 bases). V lost 0 bases, J lost 0 bases, and 18 bases lay in between. The CDR3 is made up of 19 amino acids. Germline V lookup: CDR1 MGHRA, CDR2 YSYEKL.

This clone was observed a handful of times. The V gene is TRBV19, the J gene TRBJ1-5, with D hard to call. V gave up 7 bases and J gave up 7 bases, with 11 bases separating them. The CDR3 spans 12 residues. The germline V gene has CDR1 LNHDA and CDR2 SQIVND (reference sequence). The CDR3 bases are TGTGCCAGTAAGGATTGGGCCCAGCCCCAGCATTTT. Its protein is CASKDWAQPQHF. The entire variable domain, with the rest obtained from reference TRBV19 and TRBJ1-5, is as follows: DGGITQSPKYLFRKEGQNVTLSCEQNLNHDAMYWYRQDPGQGLRLIYYSQIVNDFQKGDIAEGYSVSREKKESFPLTVTSAQKNPTAFYLCASKDWAQPQHFGDGTRLSIL.

The chain is built from TRBV18 and TRBJ2-2, with D possibly matching TRBD1 (5 bases). The CDR3 is 13 residues long. The germline gives CDR1 KGHSH, CDR2 LQKENI. Trimming shortened V by 4 bases and J by 6 bases, and 9 bases separated the two germline ends. The CDR3 sequence: CASSRQGPGELFF. The CDR3 DNA is TGTGCCAGCTCACGCCAGGGTCCCGGGGAGCTGTTTTTT.

This clone was counted a few times. The rearrangement joins TRBV4-2 to TRBJ1-5, with D possibly TRBD1 on 6 matching bases. CDR1 is LGHNA and CDR2 is YNFKEQ in the germline V gene. The germline V and J ends were trimmed by 0 bases and 9 bases, with 15 bases remaining between them. The CDR3 runs to 15 residues. CDR3 sequence: CASSQDTDRLRPQHF. The CDR3 DNA sequence: TGTGCCAGCAGCCAAGATACAGACAGGCTCCGGCCCCAGCATTTT.

The gene calls are TRBV29-1 and TRBJ1-3; D call uncertain. The CDR3 contains 13 residues. CDR1 is SQVTM, CDR2 ANQGSEA, per germline. The V gene lost 7 bases and the J gene lost 0 bases, with 10 bases spanning the gap. The CDR3, as DNA: TGCAGCGCTAAAGCTTTCTCTGGAAACACCATATATTTT. Its protein product is CSAKAFSGNTIYF.

The chain has TRBV14 and TRBJ2-7; D is unresolved. The CDR3 runs to 18 residues. V lost 0 bases, J lost 3 bases, and 21 bases lay in between. In germline, CDR1 is SGHDN, CDR2 FVKESK. The chain's CDR3 is CASSQDSLRVHVFYEQYF. The CDR3, as DNA: TGTGCCAGCAGCCAAGATAGTTTACGGGTACACGTTTTCTACGAGCAGTACTTC.

The chain is built from TRBV19 and TRBJ2-7; D uncertain. The germline CDR1 and CDR2 sequences are LNHDA and SQIVND (reference sequence). Trimming took 2 bases from V and 2 from J, leaving 10 bases between them. The CDR3 covers 14 residues. CDR3 protein: CASSIKDKTYEQYF. The CDR3 bases are TGTGCCAGTAGTATAAAAGACAAGACCTACGAGCAGTACTTC. Looking up the rest from reference TRBV19 and TRBJ2-7 gives the full variable domain: DGGITQSPKYLFRKEGQNVTLSCEQNLNHDAMYWYRQDPGQGLRLIYYSQIVNDFQKGDIAEGYSVSREKKESFPLTVTSAQKNPTAFYLCASSIKDKTYEQYFGPGTRLTVT.

CDR3 protein: CASSSRTTANTGELFF. CDR3 DNA sequence: TGTGCCAGCAGTTCACGGACTACTGCAAACACCGGGGAGCTGTTTTTT. The V gene is TRBV27, the J gene TRBJ2-2, with a possible D match to TRBD2 (6 bases). The germline gives CDR1 MNHEY, CDR2 SMNVEV (reference sequence). V shed 4 bases and J shed 2 bases, with 14 bases lying between them. The CDR3 consists of 16 residues.

The gene calls are TRBV2 and TRBJ2-5; 12 positions match TRBD2. Germline CDR1 reads SNHLY; CDR2 reads FYNNEI. This CDR3 comprises 17 residues. The V segment lost 5 bases and the J segment 4 bases; nucleotides outside the gene matches: 11. The CDR3 DNA sequence: TGTGCCAGCAGTAAGGCTAGCGGGGGGGCGGAGCGAGAGACCCAGTACTTC. Amino acid sequence: CASSKASGGAERETQYF.